This TCR beta chain was profiled in a study of T cell responses to AZD1222 COVID-19 vaccine. Profiling relied on immunoSEQ multiplex PCR, and the TCRdb table lists in-frame clones only, not all of them. This table has approximately 110,000 clones, 70% to 90% appearing once. Study results and limitations: Sampled repertoires all dated from after the peak T cell response. Distributed over spike, vaccine-associated CD4 TCRs predominated at 160-218 and 743-854.

In germline, CDR1 is SGHAT, CDR2 FQNNGV. This CDR3 has 15 residues. Trimming left V 2 bases short and J 1 base short, with 11 bases between. A note on this clone: Its matching antigen is unknown.

The sequencing used peripheral blood, collected 28 days after the second AZD1222 dose. The source is an adult who received the AZD1222 COVID-19 vaccine. The chain uses TRBV11-2 and TRBJ1-1; D remains unclear. CDR3 sequence: CASSLLARWNTEAFF. For the CDR3, the DNA is TGTGCCAGCAGCTTATTAGCCAGGTGGAACACTGAAGCTTTCTTT.